This passage covers 4 T cell receptor beta chains from one sample sequenced in a study of blood T cells in healthy people across ages. Sample-barcoded 5' priming and a J-beta primer mix drove a second PCR of roughly 6 to 12 cycles. TCRdb reprocessed the 5' RACE reads via MiXCR and lists one record per CDR3 protein. The sample includes approximately 730,000 distinct CDR3 sequences, 50% to 65% of them seen just once. Input material: blood. These receptors were collected from a man older than 75 in good health.

This chain uses TRBV9 with TRBJ1-4; 10 bases line up with TRBD1. With V trimmed by 0 bases and J by 5 bases, 1 base remained unmatched. Germline assignment: CDR1 SGDLS and CDR2 YYNGEE. The CDR3 is 15 residues long. The CDR3 nucleotides are TGTGCCAGCAGCGTAGCGACAGGGGGCAATGAAAAACTGTTTTTT. Protein sequence: CASSVATGGNEKLFF. The variable domain in full, with the rest retrieved from reference TRBV9 and TRBJ1-4, is DSGVTQTPKHLITATGQRVTLRCSPRSGDLSVYWYQQSLDQGLQFLIQYYNGEERAKGNILERFSAQQFPDLHSELNLSSLELGDSALYFCASSVATGGNEKLFFGSGTQLSVL.

The J gene is TRBJ2-1, the V gene TRBV5-1; the D gene is possibly TRBD2 (5 bases). The V end lost 0 bases, the J end lost 5 bases, and 21 bases lay between the germline ends. The length of the CDR3 is 18 residues. From germline, CDR1 is SGHRS and CDR2 YFSETQ. This CDR3 reads CASSLVGDPAGENNEQFF. The CDR3 DNA sequence: TGCGCCAGCAGCTTGGTGGGAGATCCTGCGGGTGAAAACAATGAGCAGTTCTTC.

The sample holds one count of this clonotype. This chain uses TRBV28 with TRBJ2-1; 8 nucleotides agree with TRBD2. The CDR3 loop spans 16 amino acids. V lost 6 bases and J lost 7; bases outside the gene matches: 14. Looked up from germline, CDR1 is MDHEN and CDR2 is SYDVKM. This CDR3 reads CASSPWDGRATNEQFF. CDR3 coding DNA: TGTGCCAGCAGCCCTTGGGACGGGAGGGCCACGAATGAGCAGTTCTTC.

The rearrangement links TRBV2 to TRBJ2-6; D is undetermined. Germline values: CDR1 SNHLY, CDR2 FYNNEI. Trimming pared 2 bases from V and 2 bases from J, leaving 10 bases between. The CDR3 runs 16 residues. The CDR3 nucleotides read TGTGCCAGCAGTGAAACAGATCGCCCTGGGGCCAACGTCCTGACTTTC. Residues: CASSETDRPGANVLTF. The full variable domain, in which reference TRBV2 and TRBJ2-6 provide the parts outside the CDR3, is EPEVTQTPSHQVTQMGQEVILRCVPISNHLYFYWYRQILGQKVEFLVSFYNNEISEKSEIFDDQFSVERPDGSNFTLKIRSTKLEDSAMYFCASSETDRPGANVLTFGAGSRLTVL.